Listed below are T cell receptor beta chains from one sample, sequenced in a study of blood T cell repertoires in COVID-19. Sequenced by immunoSEQ multiplex PCR; TCRdb stores in-frame clones only, minus some. This table has some 100,000 clones, roughly 78% appearing once. The specimen sequenced was peripheral blood. The receptors shown here come from a man aged 50-59 years with active or convalescent COVID-19. Both conserved end residues are part of each CDR3. A D gene is named only where the DNA matches it firmly. Some rows mark clone size as missing; the rest say once, few, many or name a class of expanded clone.

v_gene,d_gene,abundance,j_gene,CDR3aa,CDR3nt
TRBV28,-,-,TRBJ1-6,CASSPIWGRESSYNSPLHF,TGTGCCAGCAGCCCGATTTGGGGCAGGGAAAGCTCCTATAATTCACCCCTCCACTTT
TRBV19,TRBD2,-,TRBJ2-1,CASSITFGSGGASEQFF,TGTGCCAGTAGCATAACCTTTGGTAGCGGGGGGGCTTCTGAGCAGTTCTTC
TRBV5-1,-,-,TRBJ2-7,CASSLEPQSYEQYF,TGCGCCAGCAGCTTGGAACCACAATCCTACGAGCAGTACTTC
TRBV21-1,-,-,TRBJ2-2,CATRQPWNDGELFF,TGTGCCACCCGACAGCCTTGGAATGACGGGGAGCTGTTTTTT
TRBV6-4,TRBD1,-,TRBJ2-3,CASSKGQGTDTQYF,TGTGCCAGCAGTAAGGGACAGGGCACAGATACGCAGTATTTT
TRBV12-3/TRBV12-4,-,few,TRBJ1-2,CASSLPGGRRYTF,TGTGCCAGCAGTTTACCGGGTGGGAGGAGATACACCTTC
TRBV11-1,TRBD1,-,TRBJ1-4,CASSPDREKLFF,TGTGCCAGCAGCCCGGACAGGGAAAAACTGTTTTTT
TRBV5-8,TRBD1,-,TRBJ1-6,CASTPGQENSPLHF,TGTGCCAGCACCCCCGGACAGGAGAATTCACCCCTCCACTTT
TRBV4-3,-,-,TRBJ2-3,CASSQVPTLADTQYF,TGCGCCAGCAGCCAAGTTCCTACTCTCGCAGATACGCAGTATTTT
TRBV6-5,-,-,TRBJ2-7,CASSYQASYEQYF,TGTGCCAGCAGTTACCAGGCTTCCTACGAGCAGTACTTC
TRBV6-6,-,-,TRBJ1-1,CATKGGGGTEAFF,TGTGCCACCAAGGGCGGGGGCGGCACTGAAGCTTTCTTT
TRBV27,TRBD1,-,TRBJ1-5,CASSFRQGDQPQHF,TGTGCCAGCAGTTTCCGGCAGGGGGATCAGCCCCAGCATTTT
TRBV3-1/TRBV3-2,TRBD2,-,TRBJ2-1,CASSQGGGWDNEQFF,TGTGCCAGCAGCCAAGGCGGGGGGTGGGACAATGAGCAGTTCTTC
TRBV5-4,-,-,TRBJ2-1,CASSLETSNEQFF,TGTGCCAGCAGCTTGGAAACTAGCAATGAGCAGTTCTTC